This T cell receptor beta chain was sequenced for a study of blood T cell repertoires in COVID-19 (dated by TCRdb to 2018 to 2021). In terms of the full investigation: The collaborator samples originated in the United States, Italy and Spain and spanned the acute and convalescent phases of COVID-19. The prospective study material was composed of cDNA or gDNA derived from T cells, B-cell-depleted T cells, or PBMCs. Subjects who had been exposed to COVID-19, were actively infected with it, or had recovered from it provided the deeply sampled blood TCRbeta repertoires that made up the dataset. The repertoires were released in a freely available public database intended as a resource for research on the immune response to SARS-CoV-2. Samples came from the ongoing ImmuneRACE study (first 160 participants) plus 1,254 subjects from 6 global collaborators. Nearly every sample came with metadata listing a de-identified subject ID, COVID-19 status, age in years and sex. HLA class I and class II types, where available, came from metadata supplied by the sample provider rather than from assay-based typing.

The collaborating institutions used their own protocols to collect whole blood in K2EDTA tubes. For TCRbeta analysis, collaborators shipped samples as frozen whole blood, isolated PBMCs, or DNA extracted from either of those sample types. The investigation overall reported the following: How much clinical and demographic metadata was included differed by source and by participant, and the metadata was provided uncurated.

The junction carries 16 bases between V and J, which are trimmed by 0 bases and 7 bases respectively. Taken from cysteine to phenylalanine, the CDR3 has 15 residues. Here the CDR3 DNA is all that survives: 45 bases in frame from base 1. CDR1 and CDR2, looked up from the germline V gene, are SGHRS and YFSETQ. The immunoSEQ Assay, a bias-controlled multiplex PCR, was used to amplify TCRbeta CDR3 regions from genomic DNA. As for the original processing: Nucleated cell counts per sample were estimated from amplification of reference gene primers within the assay. To quantify the absolute abundance of each unique TCRbeta CDR3 rearrangement, sequence reads were collapsed and filtered. For each sample, productive Simpson clonality was calculated as the square root of Simpson's diversity index across productive rearrangements. TCRdb holds this immuneACCESS table with in-frame rearrangements only. Some clones are missing; in checked studies, unresolved V genes explain under half, and the rest has no known cause. That table supplies the V and J calls and clone size; D and trimming were determined from the DNA. In all, the sample holds roughly 140,000 clones, and just under 90% of those were seen once. The ten largest clones add up to about 11% of the sample.

This clone has just one count. No antigen is known for it. Base qualities are not recorded, but no much larger clone differs from it by a single base. The receptor was isolated from a woman of 80 years or more with acute or convalescent COVID-19. The source material was peripheral blood. The chain joins TRBV5-1 to TRBJ2-5, with TRBD2 as a weak D call on 5 bases. The sequenced DNA: TGCGCCAGCAGCTTGGCCAGCAGGACGCGGGTGACCCAGTACTTC. It translates to CASSLASRTRVTQYF.